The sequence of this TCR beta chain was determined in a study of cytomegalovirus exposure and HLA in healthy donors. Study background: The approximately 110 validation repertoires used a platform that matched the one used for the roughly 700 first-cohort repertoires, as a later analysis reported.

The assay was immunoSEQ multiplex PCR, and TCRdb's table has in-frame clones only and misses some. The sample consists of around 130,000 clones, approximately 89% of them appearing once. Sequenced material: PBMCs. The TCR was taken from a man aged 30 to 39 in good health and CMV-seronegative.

CDR3 nucleotide sequence: TGTGCCAGCAGTGGTACAGGGTTGGGGGCCAACGTCCTGACTTTC. Translation gives CASSGTGLGANVLTF. This chain uses TRBV6-1 with TRBJ2-6, with D perhaps TRBD1 (6 bases). Germline V gene data show CDR1 as MNHNS and CDR2 as SASEGT. Trimming removed 4 bases from V and 4 bases from J, with 11 bases in between. This CDR3 region has 15 residues.